The present T cell receptor (beta chain) was sequenced within a study of CD8 T cells in ankylosing spondylitis. TCRdb re-analysed the 5' RACE reads in MiXCR, keeping a single row per CDR3 protein. The sample consists of 150,000 to 200,000 distinct CDR3 sequences, around 19% of them appearing once. The CDR3 has 15 amino acids. CDR1 SGHTA and CDR2 FQGNSA come from the germline V gene. Germline trimming cut 3 bases from V and 2 bases from J; bases unmatched to any gene: 2. This clonotype was obtained from a male donor with ankylosing spondylitis or in good health (not recorded which). The chain carries TRBV7-2 and TRBJ2-5; 11 bases map to TRBD2. Source material: blood, either unsorted or a sorted T cell fraction (not recorded which). For the CDR3, the DNA is TGTGCCAGCAGCTTCGGACTAGCGGGTCAAGAGACCCAGTACTTC. It yields the protein CASSFGLAGQETQYF. The full variable domain, with the rest looked up from reference TRBV7-2 and TRBJ2-5, is GAGVSQSPSNKVTEKGKDVELRCDPISGHTALYWYRQSLGQGLEFLIYFQGNSAPDKSGLPSDRFSAERTGGSVSTLTIQRTQQEDSAVYLCASSFGLAGQETQYFGPGTRLLVL.